The rows below give T cell receptor beta chains drawn from one sample of a study of blood T cell repertoires in COVID-19. Assay used: immunoSEQ multiplex PCR; TCRdb lists only in-frame clones, some missing. Here the sample spans roughly 120,000 clones, approximately 87% being singletons. The sample consisted of peripheral blood. Receptor source: an older man who had recovered from COVID-19. CDR3s leave out the opening cysteine and the closing phenylalanine or tryptophan.

V gene | CDR3 protein
TRBV24-1 | ATSEAGGPDNYGYT
TRBV19 | ASSPAGGRSSYEQY
TRBV7-9 | ASSLVLRDTEAF
TRBV19 | ASKPGGRDTEAF
TRBV10-3 | AISWTGGTAGYT
TRBV28 | ASSSPGTGNGYT
TRBV5-1 | ASSLAGTGATSSGYT
TRBV11-1 | ASSYRQYNEQF
TRBV5-1 | ASSKGGTDPGELF
TRBV9 | ASSVVGGEKLF
TRBV24-1 | ATSDPTSVGRFEQF
TRBV5-1 | ASSPLTGGSSGELF